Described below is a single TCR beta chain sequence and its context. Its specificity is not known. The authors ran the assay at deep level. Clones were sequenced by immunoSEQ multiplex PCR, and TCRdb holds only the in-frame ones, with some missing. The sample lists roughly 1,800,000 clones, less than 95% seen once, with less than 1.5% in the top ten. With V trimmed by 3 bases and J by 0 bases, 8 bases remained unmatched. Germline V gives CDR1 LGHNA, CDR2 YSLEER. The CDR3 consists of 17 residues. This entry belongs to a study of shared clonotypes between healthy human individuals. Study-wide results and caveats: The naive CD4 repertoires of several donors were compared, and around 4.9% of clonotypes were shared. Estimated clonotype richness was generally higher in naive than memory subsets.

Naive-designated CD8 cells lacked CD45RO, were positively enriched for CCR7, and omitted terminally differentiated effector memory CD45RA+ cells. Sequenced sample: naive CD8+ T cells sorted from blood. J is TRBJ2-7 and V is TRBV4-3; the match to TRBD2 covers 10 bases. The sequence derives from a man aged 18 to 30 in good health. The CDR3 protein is CASSHGLAEGSSYEQYF. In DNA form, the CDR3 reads TGCGCCAGCAGCCACGGACTAGCGGAGGGGAGCTCCTACGAGCAGTACTTC.